This T cell receptor (beta chain) came from a study of blood T cell repertoires in COVID-19. Study summary: Whether acute or convalescent, the COVID-19 samples came from the United States, Italy and Spain.

Methods used by the authors: The assay estimated nucleated cells by amplifying reference gene primers. The repertoire was sequenced with immunoSEQ multiplex PCR; TCRdb's copy has only in-frame clones and lacks some. That table furnishes V, J and clone size, whereas the DNA furnished D and trimming. In the table there are 150,000 to 170,000 clones, around 85% of which are singletons. The CDR3 length is 13 residues. CDR1 and CDR2 (germline): SGHDT, YYEEEE. Trimming shortened V by 7 bases and J by 14 bases, and 22 bases separated the two germline ends. This TCR came from a man in his 60s with COVID-19, enrolled during active disease. Sequenced: peripheral blood. The J gene is TRBJ2-1, the V gene TRBV5-6; D might be TRBD2 (5 bases). Written as DNA, the CDR3 is TGTGCCAGCCGCGGGTCCCCAGCTTCATCGGAGTTCTTC. It translates to CASRGSPASSEFF.